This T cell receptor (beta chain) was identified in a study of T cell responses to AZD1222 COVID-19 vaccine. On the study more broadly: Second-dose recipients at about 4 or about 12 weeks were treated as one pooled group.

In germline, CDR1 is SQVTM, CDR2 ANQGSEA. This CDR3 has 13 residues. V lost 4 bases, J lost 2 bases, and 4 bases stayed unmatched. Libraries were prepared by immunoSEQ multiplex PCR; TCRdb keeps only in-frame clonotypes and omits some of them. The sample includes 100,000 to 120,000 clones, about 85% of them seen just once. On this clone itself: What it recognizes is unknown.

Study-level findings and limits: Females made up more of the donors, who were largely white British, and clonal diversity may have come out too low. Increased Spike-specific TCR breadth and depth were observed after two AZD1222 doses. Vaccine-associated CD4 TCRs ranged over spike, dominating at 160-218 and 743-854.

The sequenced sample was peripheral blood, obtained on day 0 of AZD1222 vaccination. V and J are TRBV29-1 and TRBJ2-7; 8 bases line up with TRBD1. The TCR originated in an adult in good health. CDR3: CSVADRVTYEQYF. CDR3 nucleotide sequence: TGCAGCGTTGCGGACAGGGTGACCTACGAGCAGTACTTC.